Sequencing of this T cell receptor (beta chain) was carried out in a study of blood T cell repertoires in COVID-19. The method was immunoSEQ multiplex PCR; TCRdb's version includes in-frame clones alone and lacks a portion of them. The profile shows over 200,000 clones, roughly four fifths of them singletons. The germline V gene encodes CDR1 MNHEY and CDR2 SMNVEV (reference sequence). V lost 2 bases and J 4 bases, leaving 14 bases between the germline ends. This CDR3 has 15 amino acids. The sequence was collected from a woman in her forties or fifties with active or convalescent COVID-19. The sample was peripheral blood. This sequence joins TRBV27 and TRBJ2-5; maybe TRBD1 (6 bases). CDR3 in amino acids: CASSLNARTAETQYF. In DNA form, the CDR3 reads TGTGCCAGCAGTTTAAATGCTCGGACAGCAGAGACCCAGTACTTC.